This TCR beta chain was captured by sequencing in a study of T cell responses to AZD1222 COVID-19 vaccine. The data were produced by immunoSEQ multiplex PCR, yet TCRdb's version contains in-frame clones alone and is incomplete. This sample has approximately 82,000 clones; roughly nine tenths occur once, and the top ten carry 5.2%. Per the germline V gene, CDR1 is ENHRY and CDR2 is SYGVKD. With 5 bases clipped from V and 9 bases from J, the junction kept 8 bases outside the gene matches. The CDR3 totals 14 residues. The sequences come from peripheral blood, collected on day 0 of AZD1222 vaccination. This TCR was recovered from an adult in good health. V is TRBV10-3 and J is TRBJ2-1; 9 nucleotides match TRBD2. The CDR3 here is CAISLAGGLVEQFF. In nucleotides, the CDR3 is TGTGCCATCAGTCTCGCGGGGGGGCTGGTTGAGCAGTTCTTC.